This note documents a single TCR beta chain sequence. The data belong to a study of shared clonotypes between healthy human individuals. Trimming removed 2 bases from V and 4 bases from J, with 13 bases in between. The CDR3 is 15 amino acids. The germline V gene encodes CDR1 SGHRS and CDR2 YFSETQ. Clones were read by immunoSEQ multiplex PCR, and TCRdb kept only the in-frame ones, dropping some. The repertoire holds around 2.5 million clones, with 93% as singletons. The chain employs TRBV5-1 and TRBJ1-5, with unresolved D. The sequenced sample consisted of naive CD4+ T cells from PBMCs. Subset indicated: CD45RA+ positively selected. The sequence was collected from a man younger than 35 in good health. Some clones in this sample may be carry-over from other donors' samples. This CDR3 is CASSFDTSENQPQHF. The CDR3 DNA reads TGCGCCAGCAGCTTCGACACCTCGGAGAATCAGCCCCAGCATTTT.